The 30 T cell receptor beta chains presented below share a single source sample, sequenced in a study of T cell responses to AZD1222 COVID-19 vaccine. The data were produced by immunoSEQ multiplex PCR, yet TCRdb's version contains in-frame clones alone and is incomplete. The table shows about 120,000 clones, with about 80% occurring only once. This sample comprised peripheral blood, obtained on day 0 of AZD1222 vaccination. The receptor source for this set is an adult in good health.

This CDR3 is CASSLRLGVGSNQPQHF. The CDR3, as DNA: TGTGCCAGCAGCTTACGTCTGGGAGTTGGTAGCAATCAGCCCCAGCATTTT. V and J are TRBV7-8 and TRBJ1-5; D remains ambiguous. This CDR3 comprises 17 residues. V was cut by 2 bases and J by 0 bases, with 14 bases left in between. Per the germline V gene, CDR1 is SGHVS and CDR2 is FQNEAQ.

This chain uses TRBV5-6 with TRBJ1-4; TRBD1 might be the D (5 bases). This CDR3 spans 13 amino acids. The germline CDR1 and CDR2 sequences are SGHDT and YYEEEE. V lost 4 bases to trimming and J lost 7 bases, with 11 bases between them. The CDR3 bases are TGTGCCAGCAGCAGGGCAGGGTCTGAAAAACTGTTTTTT. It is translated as CASSRAGSEKLFF.

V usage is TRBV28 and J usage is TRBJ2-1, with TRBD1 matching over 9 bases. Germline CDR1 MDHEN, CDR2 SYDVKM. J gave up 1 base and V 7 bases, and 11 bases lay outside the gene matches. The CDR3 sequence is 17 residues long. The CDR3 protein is CASTLGDRDFSYNEQFF. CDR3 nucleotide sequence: TGTGCCAGCACCCTCGGGGACAGGGACTTTTCCTACAATGAGCAGTTCTTC.

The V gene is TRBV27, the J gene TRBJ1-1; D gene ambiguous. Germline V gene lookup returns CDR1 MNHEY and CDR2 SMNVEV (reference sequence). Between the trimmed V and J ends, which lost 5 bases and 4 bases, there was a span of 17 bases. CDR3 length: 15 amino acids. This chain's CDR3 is CASSVSRFSSTEAFF. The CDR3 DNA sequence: TGTGCCAGCAGTGTTTCCAGGTTTTCGAGCACTGAAGCTTTCTTT.

CDR3 residues: CASSHPGDTEAFF. In DNA form, the CDR3 reads TGTGCCAGCAGTCATCCGGGGGACACTGAAGCTTTCTTT. The chain is built from TRBV6-2 or TRBV6-3 and TRBJ1-1; TRBD1 is a possible D gene (5 bases). The ends were cut back, 5 bases at V and 3 bases at J, with 10 bases in the middle. The CDR3 runs to 13 residues. Germline CDR1 is MNHEY and CDR2 is SVGEGT.

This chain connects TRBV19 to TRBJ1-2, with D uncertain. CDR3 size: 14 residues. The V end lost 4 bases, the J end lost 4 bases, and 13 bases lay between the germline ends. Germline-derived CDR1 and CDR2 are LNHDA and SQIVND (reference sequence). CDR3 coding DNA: TGTGCCAGTAGTACCCTGAGACGCGGCTATGGCTACACCTTC. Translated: CASSTLRRGYGYTF.

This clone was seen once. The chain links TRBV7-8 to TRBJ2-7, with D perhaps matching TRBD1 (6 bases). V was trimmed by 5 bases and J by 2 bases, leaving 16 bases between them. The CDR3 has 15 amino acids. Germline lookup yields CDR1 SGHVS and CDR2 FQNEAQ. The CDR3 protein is CASSTTGQSAYEQYF. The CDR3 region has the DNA TGTGCCAGCAGCACGACGGGACAATCGGCCTACGAGCAGTACTTC.

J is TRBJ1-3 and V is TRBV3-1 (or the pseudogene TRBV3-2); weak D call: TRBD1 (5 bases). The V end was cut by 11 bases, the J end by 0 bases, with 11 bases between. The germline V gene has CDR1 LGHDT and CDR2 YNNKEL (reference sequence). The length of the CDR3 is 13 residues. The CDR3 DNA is TGTGCCGCACGGGGACCCTCTGGAAACACCATATATTTT. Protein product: CAARGPSGNTIYF.

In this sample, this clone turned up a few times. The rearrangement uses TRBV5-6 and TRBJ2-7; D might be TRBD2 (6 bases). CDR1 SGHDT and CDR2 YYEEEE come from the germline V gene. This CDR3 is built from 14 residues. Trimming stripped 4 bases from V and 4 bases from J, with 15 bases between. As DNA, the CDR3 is TGTGCCAGCAGCGCAACGGGACTCAATTACGAGCAGTACTTC. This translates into CASSATGLNYEQYF.

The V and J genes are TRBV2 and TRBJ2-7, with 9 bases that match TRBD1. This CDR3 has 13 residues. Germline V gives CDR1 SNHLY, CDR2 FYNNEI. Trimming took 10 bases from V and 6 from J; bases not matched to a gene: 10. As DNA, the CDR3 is TGTGCCACCCACGGACAGGGGTTCGGCGAGCAGTACTTC. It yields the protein CATHGQGFGEQYF.

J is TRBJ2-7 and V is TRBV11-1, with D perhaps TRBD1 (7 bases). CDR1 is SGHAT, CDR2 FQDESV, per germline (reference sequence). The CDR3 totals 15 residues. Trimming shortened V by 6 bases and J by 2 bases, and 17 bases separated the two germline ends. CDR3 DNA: TGTGCCAGCAGATATAGACAGGGAGGCCCCTACGAGCAGTACTTC. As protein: CASRYRQGGPYEQYF.

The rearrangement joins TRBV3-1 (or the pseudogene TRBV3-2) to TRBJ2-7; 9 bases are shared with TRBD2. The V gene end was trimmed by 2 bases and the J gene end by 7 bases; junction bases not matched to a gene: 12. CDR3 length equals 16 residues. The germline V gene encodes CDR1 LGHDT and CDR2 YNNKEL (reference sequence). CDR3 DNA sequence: TGTGCCAGCAGCCAACGCAGCGGGAGGCCACGATTAGAGCAGTACTTC. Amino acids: CASSQRSGRPRLEQYF.

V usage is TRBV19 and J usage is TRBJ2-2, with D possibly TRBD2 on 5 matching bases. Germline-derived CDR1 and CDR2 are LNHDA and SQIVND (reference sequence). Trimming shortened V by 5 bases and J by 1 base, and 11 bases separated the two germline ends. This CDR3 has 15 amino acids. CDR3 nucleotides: TGTGCCAGTAGTTCCGACGGACTGAACACCGGGGAGCTGTTTTTT. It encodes CASSSDGLNTGELFF.

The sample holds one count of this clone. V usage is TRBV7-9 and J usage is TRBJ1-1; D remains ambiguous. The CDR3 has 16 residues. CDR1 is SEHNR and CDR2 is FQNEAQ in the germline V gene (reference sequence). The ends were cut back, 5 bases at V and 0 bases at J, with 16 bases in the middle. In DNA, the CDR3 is TGTGCCAGCAGCGCACCGAACCAAGTGTTGAACACTGAAGCTTTCTTT. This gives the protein CASSAPNQVLNTEAFF.

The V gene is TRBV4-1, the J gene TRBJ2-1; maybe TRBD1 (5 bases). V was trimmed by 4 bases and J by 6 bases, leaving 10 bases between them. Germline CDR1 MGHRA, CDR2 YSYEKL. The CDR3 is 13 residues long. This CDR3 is CASSLQGGNEQFF. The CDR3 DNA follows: TGCGCCAGCAGCCTCCAGGGCGGCAATGAGCAGTTCTTC.

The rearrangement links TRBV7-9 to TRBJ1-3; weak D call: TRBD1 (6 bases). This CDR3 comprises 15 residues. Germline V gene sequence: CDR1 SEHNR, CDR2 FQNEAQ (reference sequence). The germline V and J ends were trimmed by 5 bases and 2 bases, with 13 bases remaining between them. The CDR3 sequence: CASSLRGGAGNTIYF. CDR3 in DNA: TGTGCCAGCAGCCTAAGGGGGGGGGCTGGAAACACCATATATTTT.

CDR3 loop: CASSLYLVHEQYF. The CDR3 bases are TGTGCCAGCAGCTTGTACTTAGTCCACGAGCAGTACTTC. V is TRBV5-6 and J is TRBJ2-7; D gene uncertain. Germline V CDR1 and CDR2: SGHDT, YYEEEE. Trimming left V 1 base short and J 5 bases short, with 10 bases between. This CDR3 region has 13 residues.

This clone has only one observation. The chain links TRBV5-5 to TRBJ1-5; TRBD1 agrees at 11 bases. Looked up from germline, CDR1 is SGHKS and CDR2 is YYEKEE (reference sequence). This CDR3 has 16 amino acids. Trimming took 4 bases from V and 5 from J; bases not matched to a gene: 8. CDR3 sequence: CASSPAGTGGHQPQHF. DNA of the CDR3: TGTGCCAGCAGCCCAGCCGGGACAGGGGGACATCAGCCCCAGCATTTT.

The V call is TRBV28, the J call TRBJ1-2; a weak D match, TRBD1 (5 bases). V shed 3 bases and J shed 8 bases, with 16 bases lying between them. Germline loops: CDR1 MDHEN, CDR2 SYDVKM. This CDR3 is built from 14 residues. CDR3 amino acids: CASSLTQGLGGYTF. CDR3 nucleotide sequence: TGTGCCAGCAGTTTGACCCAGGGTTTGGGCGGCTACACCTTC.

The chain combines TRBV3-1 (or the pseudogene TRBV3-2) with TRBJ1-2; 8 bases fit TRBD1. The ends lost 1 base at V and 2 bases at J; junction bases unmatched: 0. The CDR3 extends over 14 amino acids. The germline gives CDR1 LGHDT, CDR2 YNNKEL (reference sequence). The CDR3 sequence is CASSQGDRNYGYTF. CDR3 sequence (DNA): TGTGCCAGCAGCCAAGGGGACAGGAACTATGGCTACACCTTC.

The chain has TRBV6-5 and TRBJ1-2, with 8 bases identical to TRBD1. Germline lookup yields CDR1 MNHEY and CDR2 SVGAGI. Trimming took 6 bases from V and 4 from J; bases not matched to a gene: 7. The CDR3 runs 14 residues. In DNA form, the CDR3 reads TGTGCCAGCAGCCCCGTTGGACAGGGCTATGGCTACACCTTC. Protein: CASSPVGQGYGYTF.

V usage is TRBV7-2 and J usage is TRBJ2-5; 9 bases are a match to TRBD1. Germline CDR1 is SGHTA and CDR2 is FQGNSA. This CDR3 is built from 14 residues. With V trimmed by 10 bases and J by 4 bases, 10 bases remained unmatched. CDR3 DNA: TGTGCCACCAGTGCCGACAGGGGGTCAGAGACCCAGTACTTC. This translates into CATSADRGSETQYF.

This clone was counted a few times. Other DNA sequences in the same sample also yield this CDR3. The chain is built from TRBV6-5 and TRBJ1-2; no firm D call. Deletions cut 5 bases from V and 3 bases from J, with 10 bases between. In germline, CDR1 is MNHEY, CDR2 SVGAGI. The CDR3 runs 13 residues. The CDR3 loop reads CASSPGADYGYTF. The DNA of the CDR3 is TGTGCCAGCAGTCCAGGCGCCGACTATGGCTACACCTTC.

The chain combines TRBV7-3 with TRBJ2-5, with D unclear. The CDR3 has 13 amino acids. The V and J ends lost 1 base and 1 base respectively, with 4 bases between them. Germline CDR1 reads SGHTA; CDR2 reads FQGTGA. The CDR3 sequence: CASSLNLQETQYF. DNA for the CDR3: TGTGCCAGCAGCTTAAACCTCCAAGAGACCCAGTACTTC.

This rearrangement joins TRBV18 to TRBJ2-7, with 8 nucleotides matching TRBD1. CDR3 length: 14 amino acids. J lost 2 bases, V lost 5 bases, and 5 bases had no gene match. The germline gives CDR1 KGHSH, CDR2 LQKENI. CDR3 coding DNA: TGTGCCAGCTCAACAGACAGGGGCCCCTACGAGCAGTACTTC. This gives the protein CASSTDRGPYEQYF.

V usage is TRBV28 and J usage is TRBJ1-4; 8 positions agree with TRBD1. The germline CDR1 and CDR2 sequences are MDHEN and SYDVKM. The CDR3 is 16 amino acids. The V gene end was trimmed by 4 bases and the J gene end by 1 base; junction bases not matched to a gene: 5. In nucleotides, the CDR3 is TGTGCCAGCAGTTACCAGGGGGCAGGAACTAATGAAAAACTGTTTTTT. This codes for CASSYQGAGTNEKLFF.

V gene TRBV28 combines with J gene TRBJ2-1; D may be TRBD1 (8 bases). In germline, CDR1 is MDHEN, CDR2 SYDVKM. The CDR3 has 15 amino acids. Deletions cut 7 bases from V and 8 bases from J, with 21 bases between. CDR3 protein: CASTPGRTGRDEQFF. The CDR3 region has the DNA TGTGCCAGCACCCCTGGGAGGACAGGGAGGGATGAGCAGTTCTTC.

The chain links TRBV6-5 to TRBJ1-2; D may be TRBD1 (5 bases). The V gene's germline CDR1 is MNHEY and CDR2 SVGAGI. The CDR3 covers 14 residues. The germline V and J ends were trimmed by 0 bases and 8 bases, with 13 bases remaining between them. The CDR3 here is CASSYSPGTGGYTF. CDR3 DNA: TGTGCCAGCAGTTACTCGCCAGGGACGGGGGGCTACACCTTC.

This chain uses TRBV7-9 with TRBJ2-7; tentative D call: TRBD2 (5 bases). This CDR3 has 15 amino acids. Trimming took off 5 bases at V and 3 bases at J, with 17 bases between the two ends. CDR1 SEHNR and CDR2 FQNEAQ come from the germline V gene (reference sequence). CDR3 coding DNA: TGTGCCAGCAGCCAGGACCTTAACGGGGACTACGAGCAGTACTTC. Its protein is CASSQDLNGDYEQYF.

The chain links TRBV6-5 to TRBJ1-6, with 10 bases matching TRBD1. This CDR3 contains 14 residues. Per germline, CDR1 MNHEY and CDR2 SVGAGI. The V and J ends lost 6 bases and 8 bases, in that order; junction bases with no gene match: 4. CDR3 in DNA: TGTGCCAGCAGAAGGGACAGGGGTTATTCACCCCTCCACTTT. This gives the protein CASRRDRGYSPLHF.